Below, 10 T cell receptor beta chains from the same sample are listed, as sequenced in a study of T cells in Graves' hyperthyroidism and ophthalmopathy. TCR beta CDR3 sequences were amplified from RNA transcripts. The study used the HTBI primer set for a first-round RT-PCR of the TCR CDR3. TCRdb redid the calling of the multiplex PCR reads with MiXCR, one entry per CDR3 protein. Of 500,000 to 750,000 distinct CDR3 sequences in the sample, approximately 14% were seen once. The specimen sequenced was blood. Receptors originate from a woman under 40 with Graves' hyperthyroidism.

This clonotype was detected a few times. This chain connects TRBV15 to TRBJ1-2, with 8 bases matching TRBD1. Germline-derived CDR1 and CDR2 are LNHNV and YYDKDF (reference sequence). This CDR3 region has 14 residues. The junction had 8 bases not matched to a gene; V was cut back by 7 bases and J by 4 bases. DNA of the CDR3: TGTGCCACCACCCTAGGCCAGGGGGCCTATGGCTACACCTTC. Protein: CATTLGQGAYGYTF.

This clonotype was counted ten times or more. The gene calls are TRBV2 and TRBJ2-3; TRBD2 aligns across 10 bases. This CDR3 is built from 15 residues. V lost 7 bases and J lost 1; bases outside the gene matches: 5. Germline CDR1 reads SNHLY; CDR2 reads FYNNEI. CDR3 DNA sequence: TGTGCCAGCACCCCAGGGACTAGCGGCACAGATACGCAGTATTTT. Amino acid sequence: CASTPGTSGTDTQYF.

This clonotype was seen at least ten times. The chain has TRBV11-2 and TRBJ2-1; weak D call: TRBD2 (5 bases). The germline CDR1 and CDR2 sequences are SGHAT and FQNNGV. CDR3 size: 15 residues. Trimming shortened V by 5 bases and J by 4 bases, and 15 bases separated the two germline ends. The CDR3 DNA reads as TGTGCCAGCAGCACGGAATCGGGATTATACAATGAGCAGTTCTTC. It encodes CASSTESGLYNEQFF.

This clonotype was seen many times. The rearrangement links TRBV7-3 to TRBJ2-3; a weak D match, TRBD1 (5 bases). Trimming removed 5 bases at V and 0 bases at J, with 12 bases between. The CDR3 totals 15 residues. Germline values: CDR1 SGHTA, CDR2 FQGTGA. CDR3 in amino acids: CASSIQGRSTDTQYF. DNA of the CDR3: TGTGCCAGCAGCATTCAGGGCCGGAGCACAGATACGCAGTATTTT.

This clonotype occurred many times. The gene calls are TRBV27 and TRBJ2-7; D assignment may be TRBD1 or TRBD2 (5 bases each). Trimming took off 5 bases at V and 2 bases at J, with 16 bases between the two ends. This CDR3 is 15 amino acids long. Germline V gene sequence: CDR1 MNHEY, CDR2 SMNVEV (reference sequence). The CDR3 spells CASSPYRTGPYEQYF. In DNA form, the CDR3 reads TGTGCCAGCAGTCCCTACCGGACGGGACCCTACGAGCAGTACTTC.

This clonotype has only a few counts. CDR3 DNA sequence: TGTGCCAGCAGACCCGGGAACCCGGGAGAGACCCAGTACTTC. It yields the protein CASRPGNPGETQYF. The chain joins TRBV7-9 to TRBJ2-5, with a weak D call TRBD2 (5 bases). Germline V gene data show CDR1 as SEHNR and CDR2 as FQNEAQ (reference sequence). Trimming cost V 6 bases and J 4 bases, with 15 bases left between them. There are 14 residues in the CDR3.

In its sample, this clonotype was seen many times. This chain joins TRBV3-1 and TRBJ2-7; TRBD1 aligns across 8 bases. CDR1 and CDR2 from the germline V gene are LGHDT and YNNKEL (reference sequence). The CDR3 is 17 residues long. V dropped 0 bases and J dropped 5; count of bases not matched to a gene: 12. In DNA, the CDR3 is TGTGCCAGCAGCCAAGAAATTATCATAGGACAGGGCAACGAGCAGTACTTC. Its translation is CASSQEIIIGQGNEQYF.

A remark on this clonotype: A much larger clone lies a single base off, so this may be a read error. V usage is TRBV28 and J usage is TRBJ1-2; D ambiguous. V lost 8 bases and J 4 bases, leaving 5 bases between the germline ends. The CDR3 runs 10 residues. Per the germline V gene, CDR1 is MDHEN and CDR2 is SYDVKM. The CDR3 bases are TGTGCCAGCTATAGCTATGGCTACACCTTC. The encoded protein is CASYSYGYTF.

This chain connects TRBV5-1 to TRBJ2-7; 8 bases are a match to TRBD1. Per the germline V gene, CDR1 is SGHRS and CDR2 is YFSETQ. The CDR3 sequence is 15 residues long. V was pared by 4 bases and J by 2 bases, with 8 bases of the junction left unmatched. The CDR3 reads CASSGGTGQAYEQYF. The DNA for the CDR3 is TGCGCCAGCAGCGGGGGGACGGGACAGGCCTACGAGCAGTACTTC.

In its sample, this clonotype was seen many times. The chain has TRBV7-2 and TRBJ2-3, with 9 bases fitting TRBD2. This CDR3 has 14 residues. With V trimmed by 5 bases and J by 4 bases, 4 bases remained unmatched. Germline CDR1 SGHTA, CDR2 FQGNSA. In DNA form, the CDR3 reads TGTGCCAGCAGCCCGGGGACTAGCTCAGATACGCAGTATTTT. Its translation: CASSPGTSSDTQYF.